Sequencing of this T cell receptor beta chain was carried out in a study of blood T cell repertoires in COVID-19. About the research overall: The United States, Italy and Spain were the sources of the acute and convalescent COVID-19 samples.

Self-reported history from a screening survey and questionnaire set each donor's cohort. The CDR3 loop spans 17 amino acids. The germline V gene has CDR1 SGHTA and CDR2 FQGNSA. V lost 1 base and J 4 bases, leaving 18 bases between the germline ends. Sequencing was performed with immunoSEQ multiplex PCR; in TCRdb, only in-frame clones are kept and a portion is missing. The repertoire consists of around 160,000 clones, with around nine tenths occurring once and the leading ten covering 1.2%. The sequence came from a woman aged 30 to 39 with acute COVID-19. Sequencing input: PBMCs or T cells enriched from blood (not recorded which). J is TRBJ2-3 and V is TRBV7-2; D perhaps matches TRBD2 (6 bases). This CDR3 reads CASSLGLAPPPADTQYF. DNA for the CDR3: TGTGCCAGCAGCTTAGGTCTAGCGCCCCCCCCCGCAGATACGCAGTATTTT.